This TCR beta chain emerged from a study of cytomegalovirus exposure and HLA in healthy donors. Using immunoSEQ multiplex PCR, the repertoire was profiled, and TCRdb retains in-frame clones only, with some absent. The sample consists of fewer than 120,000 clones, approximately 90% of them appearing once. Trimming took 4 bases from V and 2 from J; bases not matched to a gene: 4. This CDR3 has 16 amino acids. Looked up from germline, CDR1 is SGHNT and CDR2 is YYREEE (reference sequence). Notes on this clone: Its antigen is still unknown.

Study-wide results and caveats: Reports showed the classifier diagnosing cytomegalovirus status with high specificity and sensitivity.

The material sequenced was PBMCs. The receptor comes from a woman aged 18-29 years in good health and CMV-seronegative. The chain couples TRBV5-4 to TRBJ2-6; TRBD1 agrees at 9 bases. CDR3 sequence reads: CASSRRDRAGANVLTF. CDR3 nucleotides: TGTGCCAGCAGCAGGAGGGACAGGGCTGGGGCCAACGTCCTGACTTTC.